This TCR beta chain comes out of a study of T-cell reconstitution after alpha-beta-depleted transplantation in children. Unique molecular identifiers were built into the TCRbeta library. MiXCR, run by TCRdb on the PCR reads, gives a single entry per CDR3 protein. The repertoire includes nearly 250,000 distinct CDR3 sequences, approximately 8.9% of them detected once, and nearly 6.5% sits in the top ten. CDR3 size: 18 residues. Trimming removed 5 bases at V and 3 bases at J, with 25 bases between. Per germline, CDR1 SGHAT and CDR2 FQDESV (reference sequence). The study, taken as a whole, reports: Diversity of TCRbeta at day 60 was high in some patients, arising from surviving recipient T cells and thymic progenitors. Newly produced T cells mostly accounted for T-cell counts and diversity one year post-transplant.

This clonotype was detected ten times or more. Its specificity is unknown. The specimen was PBMCs, mostly from graft donor cells, collected 180 days after TCRalphabeta/CD19-depleted stem cell transplant. The chain is built from TRBV11-1 and TRBJ1-1, with D hard to call. This clonotype was obtained from a male patient younger than 18 who had a stem cell transplant for acute lymphoblastic leukemia, so the T cells may come from the graft donor. The CDR3 region is CASSPLARGSVWDTEAFF. CDR3 in DNA: TGTGCCAGCAGCCCTCTTGCTAGAGGGTCGGTTTGGGACACTGAAGCTTTCTTT.